This is a list of T cell receptor beta chains from one sample in a study of regulatory T cells in long-lasting Graves disease. MiXCR, applied by TCRdb to the multiplex PCR reads, yields one record per CDR3 protein. Of approximately 400,000 distinct CDR3 sequences in the sample, more than 12% were seen once. The same specimen was also included in a second study, on T cells in Graves' hyperthyroidism and ophthalmopathy.

The sample was peripheral blood mononuclear cells (PBMCs), taken at new diagnosis, from a patient treated with antithyroid drugs. Receptors were obtained from a woman aged 25-40 years with Graves disease. CDR3s include the opening cysteine and the closing phenylalanine or tryptophan. D genes are given only for firm matches. Clone size is shown for a subset of rows, as once, few, many or a class of expanded clone.

TRBV11-3,TRBD2,many,TRBJ2-3,TGTGCCAGCAGCCCCCCCGGACTAGCGGGAAGGGTAGATACGCAGTATTTT,CASSPPGLAGRVDTQYF
TRBV18,.,.,TRBJ1-1,TGTGCCAGCTCACCACTGGGACCAGACACTGAAGCTTTCTTT,CASSPLGPDTEAFF
TRBV7-8,.,few,TRBJ2-6,TGTGCCAGCAGCCCCACAAGAATATCCTCTGGGGCCAACGTCCTGACTTTC,CASSPTRISSGANVLTF
TRBV5-1,.,many,TRBJ2-7,TGCGCCAGCAGGGCCGCAAGCTCCTACGAGCAGTACTTC,CASRAASSYEQYF
TRBV29-1,TRBD1,few,TRBJ2-2,TGCAGCGTGAAAGGACAGGGGAACACCGGGGAGCTGTTTTTT,CSVKGQGNTGELFF
TRBV28,TRBD2,many,TRBJ2-2,TGTGCCAGCAGTCTCAGTCTAGCGGGAGGGAACACCGGGGAGCTGTTTTTT,CASSLSLAGGNTGELFF
TRBV6-1,.,many,TRBJ1-2,TGTGCCAGCAGTGAGGGGGCAGACTATGGCTACACCTTC,CASSEGADYGYTF
TRBV20-1,.,many,TRBJ1-1,TGCAGTGCAGCGAAGGGGGACACTGAAGCTTTCTTT,CSAAKGDTEAFF
TRBV6-1,.,few,TRBJ1-3,TGTGCCAGCAGTAAATTCTCGGACAGAGTCTCTGGAAACACCATATATTTT,CASSKFSDRVSGNTIYF
TRBV20-1,TRBD2,many,TRBJ2-1,TGCAGTGCTCAAGGAAGACTAGCGGGGTACAATGAGCAGTTCTTC,CSAQGRLAGYNEQFF
TRBV5-1,.,.,TRBJ1-5,TGCGCCAGCAGTGAAGGGCATAAGGAGCCGAATCAGCCCCAGCATTTT,CASSEGHKEPNQPQHF
TRBV27,.,many,TRBJ1-5,TGTGCCAGCAGTTTATCGTACAGCAATCAGCCCCAGCATTTT,CASSLSYSNQPQHF
TRBV12-3/TRBV12-4,TRBD2,many,TRBJ2-1,TGTGCCAGCAGGGGGACTAGCGCCCATGAGCAGTTCTTC,CASRGTSAHEQFF
TRBV27,TRBD2,many,TRBJ2-1,TGTGCCAGCAGCTCAGGGACTAGCGGGACCCTCAATGAGCAGTTCTTC,CASSSGTSGTLNEQFF
TRBV5-6,.,many,TRBJ2-5,TGTGCCAGCAGCACCTCGGAGACCCAGTACTTC,CASSTSETQYF
TRBV5-4,.,.,TRBJ2-4,TGTGCCAGCAGCTTGGGCGGGACCGACGCCCCCATTCAGTACTTC,CASSLGGTDAPIQYF
TRBV20-1,TRBD2,.,TRBJ2-3,TGCAGTGCTAGCTCTATAGCGGGGGGAAGCACAGATACGCAGTATTTT,CSASSIAGGSTDTQYF
TRBV12-3/TRBV12-4,TRBD1,.,TRBJ2-2,TGTGCCAGCAGTTTAAGGGACAGAAACACCGGGGAGCTGTTTTTT,CASSLRDRNTGELFF
TRBV29-1,.,.,TRBJ1-3,TGCAGCGTTGAATATGGGGGGGGACACGCTGGAAACACCATATATTTT,CSVEYGGGHAGNTIYF
TRBV20-1,.,.,TRBJ1-1,TGCAGTGCTGGCCGGGCCGGGGAGACTGAAGCTTTCTTT,CSAGRAGETEAFF
TRBV7-7,.,many,TRBJ2-5,TGTGCTAGCAGCCCGGGGCAGGGGAGGCAAGAGACCCAGTACTTC,CASSPGQGRQETQYF
TRBV11-1,.,many,TRBJ2-5,TGTGCCAGCAGCGTGGACGAAGAGACCCAGTACTTC,CASSVDEETQYF
TRBV19,.,.,TRBJ1-2,TGTGCCAGTAGGCAGGGATCCTATGGCTACACCTTC,CASRQGSYGYTF
TRBV29-1,.,.,TRBJ1-1,TGCAGCGTTGCCGGGCTGCGGGGGACTGAAGCTTTCTTT,CSVAGLRGTEAFF
TRBV7-9,.,few,TRBJ2-5,TGTGCCAGCAGCTTTTACCGACGAGAGACCCAGTACTTC,CASSFYRRETQYF
TRBV7-9,.,.,TRBJ1-2,TGTGCCAGCAGCTCTCAGGGCAATTCGGGTGGCTACACCTTC,CASSSQGNSGGYTF
TRBV2,TRBD2,.,TRBJ2-3,TGTGCCAGCAAGAGACTAGCCCTGACTGGGGATACGCAGTATTTT,CASKRLALTGDTQYF